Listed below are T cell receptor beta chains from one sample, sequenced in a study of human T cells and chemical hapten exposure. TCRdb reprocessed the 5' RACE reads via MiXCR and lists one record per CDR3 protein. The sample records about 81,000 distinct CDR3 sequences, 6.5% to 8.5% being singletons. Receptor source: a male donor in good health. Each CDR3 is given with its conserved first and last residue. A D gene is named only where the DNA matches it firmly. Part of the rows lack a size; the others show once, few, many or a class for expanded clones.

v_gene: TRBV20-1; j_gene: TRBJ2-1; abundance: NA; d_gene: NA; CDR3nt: TGCAGTGCTAGAGATATTTTGTCTCCCCGCTCCTACAATGAGCAGTTCTTC; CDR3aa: CSARDILSPRSYNEQFF
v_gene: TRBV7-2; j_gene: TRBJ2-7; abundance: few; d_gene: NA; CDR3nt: TGTGCCAGCAGCCCCGGACGGCTTAGCTCCTACGAGCAGTACTTC; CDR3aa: CASSPGRLSSYEQYF
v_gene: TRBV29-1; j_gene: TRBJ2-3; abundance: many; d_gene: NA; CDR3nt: TGCAGCGTTGTCCCCGGCGGGAGCACAGATACGCAGTATTTT; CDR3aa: CSVVPGGSTDTQYF
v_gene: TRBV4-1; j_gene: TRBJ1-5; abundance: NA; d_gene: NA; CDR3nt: TGCGCCAGCAGCCAAGACAGGGACAATCAGCCCCAGCATTTT; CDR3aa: CASSQDRDNQPQHF
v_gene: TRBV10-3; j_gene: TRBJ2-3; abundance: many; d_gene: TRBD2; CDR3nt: TGTGCCATCAGTGGGTTTAGCGGGAATGGAGATACGCAGTATTTT; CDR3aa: CAISGFSGNGDTQYF
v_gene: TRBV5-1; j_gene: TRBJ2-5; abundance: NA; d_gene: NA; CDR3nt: TGCGCCAGCAGCGTAGCAGCGAACCAAGAGACCCAGTACTTC; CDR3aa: CASSVAANQETQYF
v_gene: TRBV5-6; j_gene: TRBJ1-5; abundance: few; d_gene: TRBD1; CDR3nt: TGTGCCAGCAGCTCTGGGACAGGCAGCCATCAGCCCCAGCATTTT; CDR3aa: CASSSGTGSHQPQHF
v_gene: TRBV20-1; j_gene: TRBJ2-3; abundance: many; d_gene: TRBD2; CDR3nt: TGCAGTGCTAGACTCCCCTGGAGGACTAGCGGCACAGATACGCAGTATTTT; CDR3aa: CSARLPWRTSGTDTQYF
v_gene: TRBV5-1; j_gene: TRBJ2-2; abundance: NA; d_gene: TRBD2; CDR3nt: TGCGCCAGCAGCTTGGCAAGGGCGGGGGACACCGGGGAGCTGTTTTTT; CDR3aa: CASSLARAGDTGELFF
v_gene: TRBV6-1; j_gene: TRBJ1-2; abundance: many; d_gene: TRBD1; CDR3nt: TGTGCCAGCAGTGAAGCCTCTTTGGCAGGGGGCGCAGGCTACACCTTC; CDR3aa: CASSEASLAGGAGYTF
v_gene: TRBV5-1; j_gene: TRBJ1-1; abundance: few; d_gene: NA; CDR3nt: TGCGCCAGCAGCTCCAATGAGAACACTGAAGCTTTCTTT; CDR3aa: CASSSNENTEAFF
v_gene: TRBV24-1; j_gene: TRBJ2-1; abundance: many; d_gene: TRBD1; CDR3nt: TGTGCCACCAGCAGAGGACAGGGGGCCGATGAGCAGTTCTTC; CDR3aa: CATSRGQGADEQFF
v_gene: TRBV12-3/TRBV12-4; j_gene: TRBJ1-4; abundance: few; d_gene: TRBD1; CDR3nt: TGTGCCAGCAGCCTTGACAGGGAGGGAGAAAAACTGTTTTTT; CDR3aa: CASSLDREGEKLFF
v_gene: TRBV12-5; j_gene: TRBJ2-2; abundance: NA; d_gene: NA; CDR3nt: TGTGCTAGTGGTGGGACCGTGAACACCGGGGAGCTGTTTTTT; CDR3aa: CASGGTVNTGELFF
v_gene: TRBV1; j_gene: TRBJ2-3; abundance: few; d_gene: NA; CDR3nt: TGCACCAGCAGCCAAGATCCTGAGGCCACAGATACGCAGTATTTT; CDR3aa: CTSSQDPEATDTQYF
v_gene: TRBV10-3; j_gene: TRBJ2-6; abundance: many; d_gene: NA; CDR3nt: TGTGCCATCAGCCCATCGACAGAGTCTGGGGCCAACGTCCTGACTTTC; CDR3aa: CAISPSTESGANVLTF
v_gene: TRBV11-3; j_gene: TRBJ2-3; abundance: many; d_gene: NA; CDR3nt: TGTGCCAGCAGCCCTTCCAAAGGAGGTACGCAGTATTTT; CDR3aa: CASSPSKGGTQYF
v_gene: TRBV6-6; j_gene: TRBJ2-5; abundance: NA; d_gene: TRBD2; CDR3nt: TGTGCCAGCAGTCCGCGGCGGGAGGAAGAGACCCAGTACTTC; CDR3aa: CASSPRREEETQYF
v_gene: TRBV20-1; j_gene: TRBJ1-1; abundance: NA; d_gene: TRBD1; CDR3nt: TGCAGTGCGGGACAGGGGGCTGAGAACACTGAAGCTTTCTTT; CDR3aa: CSAGQGAENTEAFF
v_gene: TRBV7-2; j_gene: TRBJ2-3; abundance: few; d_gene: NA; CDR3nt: TGTGCCAGCAGCCTAAGGTCTAGAGATACGCAGTATTTT; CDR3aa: CASSLRSRDTQYF
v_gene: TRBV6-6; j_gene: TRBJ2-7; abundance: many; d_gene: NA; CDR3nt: TGTGCCAGCAGTTACTCGATTGTTCAGGGCTACGAGCAGTACTTC; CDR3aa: CASSYSIVQGYEQYF
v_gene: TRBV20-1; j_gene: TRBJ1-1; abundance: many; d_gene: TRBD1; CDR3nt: TGCAGTGCCGCTCATACGGGACAGGCTAACACTGAAGCTTTCTTT; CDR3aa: CSAAHTGQANTEAFF
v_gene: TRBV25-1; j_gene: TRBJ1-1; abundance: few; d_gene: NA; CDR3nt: TGTGCCTGCATAGGCCCGTCTCACACTGAAGCTTTCTTT; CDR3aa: CACIGPSHTEAFF
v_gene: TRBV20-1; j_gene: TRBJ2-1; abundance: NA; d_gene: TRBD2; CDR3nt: TGCAGTGCAACTAGCGGGGGGGCGTATGAGCAGTTCTTC; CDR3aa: CSATSGGAYEQFF
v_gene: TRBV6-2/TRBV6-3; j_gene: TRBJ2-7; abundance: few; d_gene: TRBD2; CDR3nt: TGTGCCAGCAGTCTCGGGGGGACCTCCTACGAGCAGTACTTC; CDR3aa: CASSLGGTSYEQYF
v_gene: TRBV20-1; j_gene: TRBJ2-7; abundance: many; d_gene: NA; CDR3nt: TGCAGTGCTCCGGAAGGACAGAACTACGAGCAGTACTTC; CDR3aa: CSAPEGQNYEQYF
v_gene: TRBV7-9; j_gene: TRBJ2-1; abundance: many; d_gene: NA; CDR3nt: TGTGCCAGCAGTCAGGGAGGCTCCTACAATGAGCAGTTCTTC; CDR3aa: CASSQGGSYNEQFF
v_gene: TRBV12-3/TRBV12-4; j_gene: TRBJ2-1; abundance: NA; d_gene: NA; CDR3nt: TGTGCCAGCACCCCAAAAGGGTTGCAGCCGGGACGCGAGGACAATGAGCAGTTCTTC; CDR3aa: CASTPKGLQPGREDNEQFF
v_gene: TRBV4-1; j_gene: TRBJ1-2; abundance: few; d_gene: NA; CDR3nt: TGCGCCAGCAGCCATTCACCCACCGTAAGAATCAGTGGCTACACCTTC; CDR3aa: CASSHSPTVRISGYTF
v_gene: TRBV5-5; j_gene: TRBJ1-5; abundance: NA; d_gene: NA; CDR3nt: TGTGCCAGCAGCTTGGTACAGGGCCTCCTTGAACCCCAGCATTTT; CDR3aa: CASSLVQGLLEPQHF
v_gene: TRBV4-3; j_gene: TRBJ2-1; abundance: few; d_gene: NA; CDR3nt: TGCGCCAGCAGCCAAGCCGGTGGAGGGTACAATGAGCAGTTCTTC; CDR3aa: CASSQAGGGYNEQFF
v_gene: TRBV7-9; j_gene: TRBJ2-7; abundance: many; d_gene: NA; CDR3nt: TGTGCCAGCAGCTTAGGGAGGGGGAACTCCTACGAGCAGTACTTC; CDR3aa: CASSLGRGNSYEQYF
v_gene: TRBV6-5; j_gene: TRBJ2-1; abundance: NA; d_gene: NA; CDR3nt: TGTGCCAGCAGTTACTCGGCGGGGTCGGGCCGGAATGAGCAGTTCTTC; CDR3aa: CASSYSAGSGRNEQFF
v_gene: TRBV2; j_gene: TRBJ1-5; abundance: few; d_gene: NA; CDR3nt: TGTGCCAGCAGGGACAGAAATCAGCCCCAGCATTTT; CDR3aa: CASRDRNQPQHF
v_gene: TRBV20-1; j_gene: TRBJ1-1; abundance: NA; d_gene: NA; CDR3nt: TGCAGTGCTTCCGACCTCTTGAACACTGAAGCTTTCTTT; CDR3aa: CSASDLLNTEAFF
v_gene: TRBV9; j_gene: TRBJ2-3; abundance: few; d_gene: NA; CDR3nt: TGTGCCAGCAGCGTAGCTCCCAGCTCCCGCACAGATACGCAGTATTTT; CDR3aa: CASSVAPSSRTDTQYF
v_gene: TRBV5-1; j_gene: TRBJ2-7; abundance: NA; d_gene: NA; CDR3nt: TGCGCCAGCAACCCATCTAGCGCAGGATGGCGCGAGCAGTACTTC; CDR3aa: CASNPSSAGWREQYF